Below are 31 T cell receptor beta chains sequenced from a single sample in a study of blood T cell repertoires in COVID-19. Only in-frame clones appear in the TCRdb table, and some are missing; sequencing was by immunoSEQ multiplex PCR. The table shows over 130,000 clones, with roughly 85% occurring only once. Sequencing input: PBMCs or T cells enriched from blood (not recorded which). Source of these receptors: a woman in her fifties or sixties who had recovered from COVID-19.

This clone was observed a single time. The chain couples TRBV20-1 to TRBJ2-7; 8 positions match TRBD2. V trimming: 3 bases; J trimming: 4 bases; junction bases outside the gene matches: 11. Germline V lookup: CDR1 DFQATT, CDR2 SNEGSKA (reference sequence). The CDR3 covers 15 residues. The chain's CDR3 is CSASYSSGGLYEQYF. The CDR3 DNA reads as TGCAGTGCTAGTTACTCCAGCGGGGGACTTTACGAGCAGTACTTC.

The chain has TRBV18 and TRBJ2-1; TRBD2 aligns across 9 bases. Germline V gene data show CDR1 as KGHSH and CDR2 as LQKENI. The CDR3 sequence is 15 residues long. V lost 0 bases and J lost 3; bases outside the gene matches: 0. CDR3 protein: CASSPPSGGYNEQFF. As DNA, the CDR3 is TGTGCCAGCTCACCACCTAGCGGGGGCTACAATGAGCAGTTCTTC.

As regards this clone: This sample includes further DNA sequences coding for the same CDR3. This sequence joins TRBV5-6 and TRBJ1-2; D might be TRBD1 (6 bases). CDR3 length: 12 residues. Germline-derived CDR1 and CDR2 are SGHDT and YYEEEE. Trimming removed 4 bases at V and 4 bases at J, with 8 bases between. The CDR3 region is CASSPDSYGYTF. CDR3 DNA sequence: TGTGCCAGCAGCCCGGACAGCTATGGCTACACCTTC.

V is TRBV19 and J is TRBJ1-1; D uncertain. Germline CDR1 LNHDA, CDR2 SQIVND (reference sequence). CDR3 length: 15 amino acids. V lost 7 bases and J lost 1, with 16 bases in between. Written as DNA, the CDR3 is TGTGCCAGTACCAACGGGTTCAATGGGAACACTGAAGCTTTCTTT. Translated: CASTNGFNGNTEAFF.

CDR3 in amino acids: CSVEDPFSGSLRSTDTQYF. The CDR3, as DNA: TGCAGCGTTGAAGATCCTTTCAGCGGCTCATTAAGAAGCACAGATACGCAGTATTTT. This sequence joins TRBV29-1 and TRBJ2-3; possibly TRBD2 for D (5 bases). The ends were cut back, 0 bases at V and 0 bases at J, with 22 bases in the middle. The CDR3 contains 19 residues. Germline V gene data show CDR1 as SQVTM and CDR2 as ANQGSEA.

This clone was recorded only once. V is TRBV7-3 and J is TRBJ2-3; TRBD1 might be the D (5 bases). The ends were cut back, 5 bases at V and 5 bases at J, with 11 bases in the middle. This CDR3 has 13 amino acids. Germline assignment: CDR1 SGHTA and CDR2 FQGTGA. CDR3 in amino acids: CASSVTGEDTQYF. CDR3 in DNA: TGTGCCAGCAGCGTCACAGGAGAAGATACGCAGTATTTT.

V is TRBV6-5 and J is TRBJ1-6; the D gene is possibly TRBD1 (5 bases). CDR1 MNHEY and CDR2 SVGAGI come from the germline V gene. V lost 4 bases and J lost 4, with 14 bases in between. The CDR3 has 16 residues. CDR3 in amino acids: CASSSGSGIYNSPLHF. The CDR3 coding sequence is TGTGCCAGCAGTTCAGGATCAGGGATTTATAATTCACCCCTCCACTTT.

The chain recombines TRBV30 with TRBJ2-1, with 7 bases matching TRBD2. Germline V gene sequence: CDR1 GTSNPN, CDR2 SVGIG (reference sequence). Trimming removed 8 bases from V and 0 bases from J; junction bases left unmatched: 7. CDR3 length equals 14 residues. CDR3 sequence: CAASLAASYNEQFF. CDR3 bases: TGTGCCGCCTCCCTAGCGGCCTCCTACAATGAGCAGTTCTTC.

This chain connects TRBV29-1 to TRBJ2-5; 10 bases line up with TRBD1. Trimming took 6 bases from V and 5 from J; bases not matched to a gene: 12. Germline V lookup: CDR1 SQVTM, CDR2 ANQGSEA. This CDR3 is 15 amino acids long. CDR3 sequence (DNA): TGCAGCGTCCAAAGGGGGACAGGGGCTGGGGAGACCCAGTACTTC. It encodes CSVQRGTGAGETQYF.

V and J are TRBV3-1 (or the pseudogene TRBV3-2) and TRBJ2-5, with 8 bases identical to TRBD2. CDR3 size: 15 residues. Germline V gene sequence: CDR1 LGHDT, CDR2 YNNKEL (reference sequence). V shed 0 bases, J shed 4 bases, and the junction held 4 bases outside the gene matches. CDR3 sequence (DNA): TGTGCCAGCAGCCAAGAAGCGGGAGTCCCAGAGACCCAGTACTTC. Translation gives CASSQEAGVPETQYF.

DNA of the CDR3: TGTGCCAGCAGCCCCCTACTAAATGGCACAGATACGCAGTATTTT. This translates into CASSPLLNGTDTQYF. The rearrangement joins TRBV28 to TRBJ2-3; D gene uncertain. The V end was cut by 6 bases, the J end by 1 base, with 14 bases between. Germline-derived CDR1 and CDR2 are MDHEN and SYDVKM. CDR3 length: 15 amino acids.

The V call is TRBV14, the J call TRBJ1-2; tentatively, D is TRBD1 (6 bases). Looked up from germline, CDR1 is SGHDN and CDR2 is FVKESK. The CDR3 covers 13 residues. Deletions cut 6 bases from V and 4 bases from J, with 12 bases between. The CDR3 coding sequence is TGTGCCAGCAGGTCAGGGGAGACCTATGGCTACACCTTC. Residues: CASRSGETYGYTF. Combining the CDR3 with reference TRBV14 and TRBJ1-2 gives the whole variable domain EAGVTQFPSHSVIEKGQTVTLRCDPISGHDNLYWYRRVMGKEIKFLLHFVKESKQDESGMPNNRFLAERTGGTYSTLKVQPAELEDSGVYFCASRSGETYGYTFGSGTRLTVV.

The CDR3 DNA follows: TGTGCCAGCAGTCCAACCGTCAGGGTCCAAAGTCAGCCCCAGCATTTT. It specifies CASSPTVRVQSQPQHF. V gene TRBV6-2 or TRBV6-3 combines with J gene TRBJ1-5, with D possibly matching TRBD1 (5 bases). CDR1 is MNHEY and CDR2 is SVGEGT in the germline V gene. This CDR3 region has 16 residues. Trimming took off 5 bases at V and 6 bases at J, with 20 bases between the two ends.

This clone came up once. The chain uses TRBV21-1 and TRBJ1-5. TRBV21-1 corresponds to a pseudogene. This CDR3 has 15 residues. The CDR3 coding sequence is TGTGCCAGCAGCAAAGTGTATCGGGGGAGACAGCCCCAGCATTTT. It encodes CASSKVYRGRQPQHF.

V and J are TRBV5-4 and TRBJ2-7; D not resolved. Deletions cut 0 bases from V and 0 bases from J, with 10 bases between. Germline V gives CDR1 SGHNT, CDR2 YYREEE (reference sequence). There are 15 residues in the CDR3. For the CDR3, the DNA is TGTGCCAGCAGCTTGGCCCTCCCAGACTCCTACGAGCAGTACTTC. Encoded protein: CASSLALPDSYEQYF.

This clone was recorded only once. V is TRBV11-3 and J is TRBJ2-2; possibly TRBD2 for D (7 bases). Per the germline V gene, CDR1 is SGHNT and CDR2 is YENEEA. The CDR3 is made up of 16 amino acids. V shed 2 bases and J shed 5 bases, with 15 bases lying between them. CDR3 sequence: CASSLRRGGATGELFF. For the CDR3, the DNA is TGTGCCAGCAGCTTACGTAGGGGGGGCGCAACCGGGGAGCTGTTTTTT.

This chain joins TRBV12-3 or TRBV12-4 and TRBJ1-6, with no clear D. This CDR3 spans 13 amino acids. Trimming took off 0 bases at V and 11 bases at J, with 8 bases between the two ends. This CDR3 is CASSLALEAPLHF. The CDR3 region has the DNA TGTGCCAGCAGTTTAGCCCTAGAGGCACCCCTCCACTTT.

The chain uses TRBV5-1 and TRBJ2-7; a weak D match, TRBD2 (6 bases). V lost 0 bases, J lost 2 bases, and 9 bases lay in between. CDR1 and CDR2 from the germline V gene are SGHRS and YFSETQ. The CDR3 is 14 residues long. In DNA form, the CDR3 reads TGCGCCAGCAGCTTGGCGGGGGACGCCTACGAGCAGTACTTC. Translated: CASSLAGDAYEQYF.

This chain connects TRBV30 to TRBJ2-7; D is unresolved. V was shortened by 3 bases and J by 5 bases, with 14 bases between the two germline ends. The germline V gene has CDR1 GTSNPN and CDR2 SVGIG (reference sequence). The CDR3 contains 13 residues. CDR3 protein: CAWRQKAPHEQYF. DNA for the CDR3: TGTGCCTGGAGACAGAAGGCTCCCCACGAGCAGTACTTC.

The chain has TRBV5-1 and TRBJ1-1, with D possibly being TRBD1 (6 bases). V was pared by 6 bases and J by 3 bases, with 12 bases between. This CDR3 comprises 13 residues. CDR1 SGHRS and CDR2 YFSETQ come from the germline V gene. CDR3 bases: TGCGCCAGCACCCGGAAGGGGGACACTGAAGCTTTCTTT. Protein product: CASTRKGDTEAFF.

The chain uses TRBV2 and TRBJ1-1; no reliable D call. CDR3 length: 14 amino acids. V lost 2 bases, J lost 5 bases, and 12 bases lay in between. Germline V gene lookup returns CDR1 SNHLY and CDR2 FYNNEI. For the CDR3, the DNA is TGTGCCAGCAGTGAAAGCCTGAGGAGAACTGAAGCTTTCTTT. This encodes CASSESLRRTEAFF.

This rearrangement joins TRBV21-1 to TRBJ2-7; TRBD2 is taken as the D call from the table, unchecked against the DNA. TRBV21-1 is a pseudogene locus. This CDR3 is 17 amino acids long. This CDR3 reads CASSTGLAGGPSYEQYF. CDR3 bases: TGTGCCAGCAGCACAGGACTAGCGGGGGGACCTTCCTACGAGCAGTACTTC.

The chain is built from TRBV6-5 and TRBJ1-1; D is uncertain. The germline CDR1 and CDR2 sequences are MNHEY and SVGAGI. The CDR3 has 15 residues. The V end lost 0 bases, the J end lost 0 bases, and 8 bases lay between the germline ends. The CDR3 DNA reads TGTGCCAGCAGTTACTCAATAAATATGAACACTGAAGCTTTCTTT. The encoded protein is CASSYSINMNTEAFF.

The V and J genes are TRBV28 and TRBJ1-2; 8 positions agree with TRBD1. The CDR3 totals 14 residues. V gave up 5 bases and J gave up 4 bases; unmatched junction bases: 6. The germline V gene has CDR1 MDHEN and CDR2 SYDVKM. The CDR3, as DNA: TGTGCCAGCAGTCCTCGGACAGGGCCCTATGGCTACACCTTC. Its protein product is CASSPRTGPYGYTF.

This clone showed up just a few times. The V call is TRBV3-1 (or the pseudogene TRBV3-2), the J call TRBJ2-7; D unresolved. The CDR3 is 11 residues long. The V gene's germline CDR1 is LGHDT and CDR2 YNNKEL (reference sequence). V gave up 8 bases and J gave up 4 bases, with 9 bases separating them. CDR3 DNA: TGTGCCAGCTCGGTCTCGTACGAGCAGTACTTC. Residues: CASSVSYEQYF.

The chain links TRBV6-5 to TRBJ1-5; D remains ambiguous. CDR3 length: 15 amino acids. V lost 7 bases, J lost 0 bases, and 13 bases lay in between. Germline lookup yields CDR1 MNHEY and CDR2 SVGAGI. The DNA for the CDR3 is TGTGCCAGCACCCCCCGGCTAGATAGCAATCAGCCCCAGCATTTT. This codes for CASTPRLDSNQPQHF.

CDR3 amino acids: CASSSARVNTEAFF. The DNA for the CDR3 is TGTGCCAGCAGTTCAGCCAGGGTTAACACTGAAGCTTTCTTT. The chain carries TRBV2 and TRBJ1-1; tentatively, D is TRBD1 (5 bases). Germline loops: CDR1 SNHLY, CDR2 FYNNEI. The germline V and J ends were trimmed by 5 bases and 2 bases, with 12 bases remaining between them. The CDR3 is 14 residues long.

The rearrangement uses TRBV28 and TRBJ1-1, with a weak D call TRBD1 (6 bases). CDR1 and CDR2 (germline): MDHEN, SYDVKM. The CDR3 has 17 residues. V shed 1 base and J shed 1 base, with 16 bases lying between them. DNA for the CDR3: TGTGCCAGCAGTTTATACAGGGTAGTTCTAGGGAACACTGAAGCTTTCTTT. It yields the protein CASSLYRVVLGNTEAFF.

The table lists this clone with a few counts. The CDR3 here is CASSQTDNYGYTF. The CDR3 DNA reads as TGCGCCAGCAGTCAGACAGACAACTATGGCTACACCTTC. This chain uses TRBV10-2 with TRBJ1-2; maybe TRBD1 (5 bases). The CDR3 totals 13 residues. The germline CDR1 and CDR2 sequences are WSHSY and SAAADI. Trimming pared 5 bases from V and 2 bases from J, leaving 9 bases between.

V and J are TRBV2 and TRBJ1-4; 9 nucleotides align to TRBD1. The CDR3 extends over 14 amino acids. Germline V gene sequence: CDR1 SNHLY, CDR2 FYNNEI. Losses at the gene ends were 6 bases for V and 5 bases for J; bases not matched to a gene: 4. The CDR3, as DNA: TGTGCCAGCAGGGACAGGGGTGGAAATGAAAAACTGTTTTTT. This translates into CASRDRGGNEKLFF.

The V and J genes are TRBV5-1 and TRBJ1-1; 7 bases match TRBD1. This CDR3 has 14 amino acids. Trimming cost V 4 bases and J 4 bases; bases outside gene matches: 7. Germline CDR1 reads SGHRS; CDR2 reads YFSETQ. The CDR3 here is CASSGAPGGTEAFF. In DNA form, the CDR3 reads TGCGCCAGCAGCGGCGCCCCAGGGGGCACTGAAGCTTTCTTT.